Listed here are 15 T cell receptor beta chains from one sample, sequenced in a study of identical twins (dated by TCRdb to 2016 to 2017). The method was 5' RACE. The instrument given in TCRdb is Illumina HiSeq 2000. TCRdb applied fastp at Q25 and MiXCR to the public reads, then kept only in-frame beta chains. Each record represents a unique CDR3 protein, reported with the most common genes and DNA among its rows. The sample table records 650,000 to 800,000 distinct CDR3 sequences; around 8.3% of these occur just once. 0.75% to 1% of the sample comes from the top ten. This sample was shared with a second study, whose subject was yellow fever vaccine responses in identical twins.

The sample was PBMCs. These receptors originate from a woman aged 18-29 years in good health.

The chain links TRBV10-3 to TRBJ1-3; D is unresolved. Germline V gene lookup returns CDR1 ENHRY and CDR2 SYGVKD. The CDR3 contains 12 residues. Trimming removed 11 bases at V and 8 bases at J, with 16 bases between. The CDR3 region has the DNA TGTGCCTTAAACAATGGGTTGGACACCATATATTTT. Encoded protein: CALNNGLDTIYF.

V is TRBV20-1 and J is TRBJ2-7; the D gene is possibly TRBD1 (5 bases). V lost 2 bases and J lost 6, with 20 bases in between. CDR1 is DFQATT, CDR2 SNEGSKA, per germline (reference sequence). The CDR3 totals 15 residues. The CDR3: CSARTLGKGVSEQYF. CDR3 sequence (DNA): TGCAGTGCTAGAACCCTAGGGAAAGGGGTCAGCGAGCAGTACTTC.

The chain recombines TRBV3-1 with TRBJ2-7, with 9 nucleotides matching TRBD1. CDR1 is LGHDT, CDR2 YNNKEL, per germline (reference sequence). V lost 1 base, J lost 5 bases, and 3 bases stayed unmatched. CDR3 length: 14 amino acids. This CDR3 is CASSQGTGAHEQYF. In DNA, the CDR3 is TGTGCCAGCAGCCAAGGGACAGGGGCCCACGAGCAGTACTTC.

This clonotype was counted ten times or more. The V call is TRBV5-1, the J call TRBJ1-1, with 10 bases lining up with TRBD1. Germline loops: CDR1 SGHRS, CDR2 YFSETQ. The J segment lost 4 bases and the V segment lost 3 bases, leaving 6 bases of the junction unmatched. The CDR3 length is 15 residues. The CDR3 nucleotides read TGCGCCAGCAGCTCGCGGACAGGGGGTGTCACTGAAGCTTTCTTT. The encoded protein is CASSSRTGGVTEAFF.

The V and J genes are TRBV19 and TRBJ2-4; 7 positions match TRBD2. The CDR3 consists of 14 residues. The V gene end was trimmed by 4 bases and the J gene end by 7 bases; junction bases not matched to a gene: 7. Germline V gene sequence: CDR1 LNHDA, CDR2 SQIVND (reference sequence). The chain's CDR3 is CASSTRGRGNIQYF. The CDR3 DNA reads TGTGCCAGTAGTACCCGAGGGAGGGGCAACATTCAGTACTTC.

The table lists this clonotype with a few counts. V usage is TRBV29-1 and J usage is TRBJ2-2, with 10 positions matching TRBD1. The CDR3 is 15 residues long. Germline V CDR1 and CDR2: SQVTM, ANQGSEA. J gave up 5 bases and V 4 bases, and 7 bases lay outside the gene matches. The CDR3 spells CSVGLTGGGTGELFF. The CDR3, as DNA: TGCAGCGTTGGGTTGACAGGGGGCGGGACCGGGGAGCTGTTTTTT.

The chain uses TRBV12-3 or TRBV12-4 and TRBJ2-7; tentatively, D is TRBD1 (6 bases). The CDR3 is 13 residues long. Trimming stripped 7 bases from V and 2 bases from J, with 12 bases between. Here the CDR3 DNA reads TGTGCCAGCACCCCGTGGGACACCTACGAGCAGTACTTC. This gives the protein CASTPWDTYEQYF.

This clonotype has more than one count but fewer than ten. The chain uses TRBV6-1 and TRBJ1-5; maybe TRBD1 (5 bases). The CDR3 sequence is 15 residues long. V was cut by 2 bases and J by 3 bases, with 11 bases left in between. CDR1 is MNHNS and CDR2 is SASEGT in the germline V gene. CDR3 DNA sequence: TGTGCCAGCAGTGAATGGGGCTCTAACAATCAGCCCCAGCATTTT. Protein product: CASSEWGSNNQPQHF.

V is TRBV27 and J is TRBJ2-3; perhaps TRBD1 as D (5 bases). The V gene lost 5 bases and the J gene lost 3 bases, with 18 bases spanning the gap. Germline V gene data show CDR1 as MNHEY and CDR2 as SMNVEV (reference sequence). The CDR3 extends over 16 amino acids. Here the CDR3 reads CASSPRARSATDTQYF. CDR3 nucleotide sequence: TGTGCCAGCAGTCCCAGGGCAAGGTCGGCTACAGATACGCAGTATTTT.

This clonotype has a count of ten or more. The chain combines TRBV27 with TRBJ2-2; D perhaps matches TRBD2 (5 bases). Looked up from germline, CDR1 is MNHEY and CDR2 is SMNVEV (reference sequence). The CDR3 totals 12 residues. Trimming took 8 bases from V and 4 from J, leaving 8 bases between them. CDR3 in DNA: TGTGCCAGCGGGAGACTCACCGGGGAGCTGTTTTTT. Its translation: CASGRLTGELFF.

The V call is TRBV7-9, the J call TRBJ2-7, with 7 nucleotides matching TRBD2. This CDR3 is built from 15 residues. CDR1 and CDR2 (germline): SEHNR, FQNEAQ (reference sequence). J was trimmed by 3 bases and V by 5 bases; bases with no gene match: 10. The CDR3: CASSPAWRERYEQYF. The CDR3 region has the DNA TGTGCCAGCAGCCCCGCGTGGCGGGAGCGCTACGAGCAGTACTTC. Based on the CDR3 plus reference TRBV7-9 and TRBJ2-7, the full variable domain is DTGVSQNPRHKITKRGQNVTFRCDPISEHNRLYWYRQTLGQGPEFLTYFQNEAQLEKSRLLSDRFSAERPKGSFSTLEIQRTEQGDSAMYLCASSPAWRERYEQYFGPGTRLTVT.

This clonotype occurred many times. The genes are TRBV12-3 or TRBV12-4 and TRBJ2-3; the D gene is possibly TRBD1 (5 bases). V lost 6 bases and J lost 0, with 10 bases in between. CDR3 length: 14 amino acids. The chain's CDR3 is CASSLTASTDTQYF. The CDR3 DNA reads TGTGCCAGCAGCCTGACAGCGAGCACAGATACGCAGTATTTT.

This clonotype was observed a few times. The rearrangement links TRBV7-9 to TRBJ1-2; 7 nucleotides agree with TRBD1. The CDR3 is 17 residues long. V dropped 4 bases and J dropped 1; count of bases not matched to a gene: 12. Germline CDR1 is SEHNR and CDR2 is FQNEAQ (reference sequence). CDR3 loop: CASSSHLRQGHNYGYTF. CDR3 nucleotides: TGTGCCAGCAGCTCCCACCTTCGACAGGGCCATAACTATGGCTACACCTTC.

The rearrangement uses TRBV6-1 and TRBJ2-7; no clear D gene. This CDR3 region has 13 residues. Trimming removed 8 bases from V and 2 bases from J, with 13 bases in between. CDR1 is MNHNS and CDR2 is SASEGT in the germline V gene. The CDR3 loop reads CASAIDGAYEQYF. CDR3 nucleotides: TGTGCCAGCGCAATTGACGGTGCCTACGAGCAGTACTTC.

This clonotype has more than one count but fewer than ten. The gene calls are TRBV20-1 and TRBJ2-1; D not resolved. Germline CDR1 DFQATT, CDR2 SNEGSKA (reference sequence). The CDR3 length is 14 residues. Trimming removed 1 base at V and 3 bases at J, with 10 bases between. CDR3 nucleotide sequence: TGCAGTGCTAGAGTCGCGGACCTCTACAATGAGCAGTTCTTC. Protein: CSARVADLYNEQFF.